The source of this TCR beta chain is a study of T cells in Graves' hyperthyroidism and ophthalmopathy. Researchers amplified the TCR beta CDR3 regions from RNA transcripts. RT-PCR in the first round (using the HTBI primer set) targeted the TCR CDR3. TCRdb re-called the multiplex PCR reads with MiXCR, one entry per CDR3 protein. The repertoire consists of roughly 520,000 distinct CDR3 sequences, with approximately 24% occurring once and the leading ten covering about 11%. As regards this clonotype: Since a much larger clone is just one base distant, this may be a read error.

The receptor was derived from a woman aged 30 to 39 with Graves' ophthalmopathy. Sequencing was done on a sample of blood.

The CDR3 loop is CASSLGLAGEGTQYF. As DNA, the CDR3 is TGCGCCAGCAGCTTGGGACTAGCGGGGGAAGGGACCCAGTACTTC. The chain has TRBV5-1 and TRBJ2-5; 12 nucleotides agree with TRBD2. This CDR3 region has 15 residues. CDR1 is SGHRS, CDR2 YFSETQ, per germline. V was clipped by 0 bases and J by 7 bases; unmatched bases: 4.